This T cell receptor beta chain came from a study of T-cell memory formation after mild COVID-19 (dated by TCRdb to 2020 to 2023). Broadly, across the study: TCR sequence clusters from the two donors were found to be largely donor specific. In a couple of donors, T-cell clones that expanded and contracted after mild COVID-19 were followed by sequencing TCRalpha and TCRbeta repertoires longitudinally. The cohort comprised two young, previously healthy adult volunteers, one female and one male.

The germline V gene (reference sequence) provides CDR1 LNHDA and CDR2 SQIVND. Taken from cysteine to phenylalanine, the CDR3 has 14 residues. Only the CDR3 part of the read is kept: 42 bases, read in frame from the first base. V and J lose 5 bases and 5 bases, and a span of 10 bases separates them. Sequencing instrument: Illumina NovaSeq 6000. TCRalpha and TCRbeta cDNA libraries were built by 5'RACE with constant-segment primers, adding sample barcodes and unique molecular identifiers. RNA was extracted from every sample with Trizol reagent. Library amplification was performed in two PCR steps, and a second sample barcode and Illumina TruSeq adapters were introduced in the second step. Sequencing of libraries was performed on an Illumina NovaSeq with 2 x 150 bp paired-end reads. The study's own analysis went as follows. Demultiplexing of reads and collapsing into UMI-guided consensus sequences were performed with migec v1.2.7. Using mixcr v2.1.11, UMI consensuses were aligned to TRA and TRB V and J templates and then assembled into clonotypes. A clonotype was counted as expanded or contracted only when both edgeR and NoisET called the clonotype significant, with the noise models trained on biological replicates. For edgeR calls, the cutoffs were a false discovery rate-adjusted p below 0.01 and a log2 fold-change threshold of 1. As an exploratory analysis of dynamics, max-normalized trajectories of the 1000 most abundant clonotypes were examined with PCA combined with hierarchical clustering. Each responding clone was given a CD4 or CD8 phenotype based on the CD4+ and CD8+ repertoires, which had been sequenced separately. The public reads were run again by TCRdb, first through fastp at Q25 and then through MiXCR, and only productive beta chains were kept. Each CDR3 protein gets just one entry, which takes the most common genes and DNA from the rows behind it. Clone size and V and J calls follow TCRdb, not the original study. This sample has 190,000 or so distinct CDR3 sequences in its table, and approximately 10% of those were observed once. Together, the top ten hold approximately 3% of the sample.

Results and caveats for the whole study, not just this receptor: Contracting CD4+ clones appeared mostly in the CM and EM memory subsets, whereas CD8+ clones were enriched in EMRA. From day 15 to 85, contracting clones showed balanced CD4/CD8 phenotypes, whereas a second wave of clones that expanded from day 15 to 37 leaned towards CD4+. Some responding clones were detected in pre-infection memory, suggesting pre-existing cross-reactive memory T cells joined the SARS-CoV-2 response. The second-wave clones that peaked on day 37 were not confirmed to be SARS-CoV-2 specific. The study included only two mild cases, and larger cohorts that include severe cases with pre-infection samples were judged to be necessary.

Ficoll-Paque density gradient centrifugation was the method used to isolate PBMCs. Regarding this clonotype: The specificity of this receptor is unknown. Base-call qualities are not available, and no considerably larger clone is one nucleotide away.

Sample: PBMCs or a T cell subset sorted from them (not recorded which). The clonotype originates from a man aged 18 to 30 who had mild COVID-19 (a few samples of this study predate the infection). The sample titles of this study are shuffled in the database, so cell type and time point are left out; the donor was told from shared clones. The rearrangement combines TRBV19 with TRBJ1-6; confidence is insufficient to name the D gene. The DNA is TGTGCCAGTAGTTTCGGACGGGATAATTCACCCCTCCACTTT. This sequence encodes CASSFGRDNSPLHF.